This TCR beta chain was identified in a study of T-cell memory formation after mild COVID-19. In the study overall: Clusters were largely donor specific.

Via MiXCR, TCRdb re-called the 5' RACE reads, giving one row per CDR3 protein. The repertoire holds about 560,000 distinct CDR3 sequences, with 17% as singletons. The V gene lost 5 bases and the J gene lost 0 bases, with 19 bases spanning the gap. This CDR3 comprises 17 residues. CDR1 is PRHDT and CDR2 is FYEKMQ in the germline V gene (reference sequence). V usage is TRBV13 and J usage is TRBJ2-5; D gene unclear. The sample comprised PBMCs or a T cell subset sorted from them (not recorded which). The clonotype was recovered from an adult woman who had mild COVID-19 (a few samples of this study predate the infection). Cell type and time point are not known. The CDR3 DNA reads as TGTGCCAGCAGCCCGTCCTCGAGGACCCGGTACCAAGAGACCCAGTACTTC. It codes for CASSPSSRTRYQETQYF. Based on the CDR3 plus reference TRBV13 and TRBJ2-5, the full variable domain is AAGVIQSPRHLIKEKRETATLKCYPIPRHDTVYWYQQGPGQDPQFLISFYEKMQSDKGSIPDRFSAQQFSDYHSELNMSSLELGDSALYFCASSPSSRTRYQETQYFGPGTRLLVL.